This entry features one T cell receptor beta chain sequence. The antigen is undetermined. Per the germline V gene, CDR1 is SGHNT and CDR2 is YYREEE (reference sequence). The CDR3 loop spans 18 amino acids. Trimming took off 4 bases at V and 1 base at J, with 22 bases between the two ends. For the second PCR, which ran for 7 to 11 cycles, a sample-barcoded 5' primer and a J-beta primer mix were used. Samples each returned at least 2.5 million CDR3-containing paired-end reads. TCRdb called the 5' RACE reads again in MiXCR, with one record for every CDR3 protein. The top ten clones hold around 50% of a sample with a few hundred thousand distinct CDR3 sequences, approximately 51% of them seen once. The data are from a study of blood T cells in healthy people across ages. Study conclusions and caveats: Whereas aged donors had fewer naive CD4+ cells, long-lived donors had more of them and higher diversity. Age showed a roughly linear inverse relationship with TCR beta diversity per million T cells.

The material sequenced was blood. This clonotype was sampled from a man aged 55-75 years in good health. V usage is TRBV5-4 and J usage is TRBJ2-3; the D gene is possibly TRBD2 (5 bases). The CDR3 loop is CASSPVPMRASGTDTQYF. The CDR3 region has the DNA TGTGCCAGCAGCCCCGTCCCAATGCGGGCCTCCGGCACAGATACGCAGTATTTT.